The 31 T cell receptor beta chains reported below all come from one sample, sequenced in a study of naive and memory T cell subsets. Two oligonucleotides, mixed equimolar, formed the beta constant-region primer covering TRBC1 and TRBC2. Nested alpha and beta constant-region primers with the SP2 primer drove four PCR rounds on ligated cDNA. Using its own MiXCR run on the UMI-ligation and nested PCR reads, TCRdb lists one record per CDR3 protein. This table has about 10,000 distinct CDR3 sequences, around 5.6% appearing once. The sequencing input was CD4+ TEMRA cells from blood. Subset reported: effector memory re-expressing CD45RA, CD45RA+ CD27-. The receptors derive from a human donor in good health.

This chain connects TRBV6-6 to TRBJ1-5, with 8 bases aligning to TRBD1. V lost 6 bases and J lost 4; bases outside the gene matches: 8. The CDR3 covers 15 residues. Germline V gene data show CDR1 as MNHNY and CDR2 as SVGAGI (reference sequence). This chain's CDR3 is CASSQGQGPNQPQHF. The CDR3, as DNA: TGTGCCAGCAGCCAAGGACAGGGCCCAAATCAGCCCCAGCATTTT.

This clonotype came up a few times. The chain employs TRBV29-1 and TRBJ1-1; the D gene is possibly TRBD1 (5 bases). The CDR3 has 13 residues. Between the trimmed V and J ends, which lost 2 bases and 1 base, there was a span of 8 bases. The V gene's germline CDR1 is SQVTM and CDR2 ANQGSEA. Here the CDR3 reads CSVEKGTNTEAFF. CDR3 nucleotides: TGCAGCGTTGAAAAGGGGACGAACACTGAAGCTTTCTTT.

This clonotype was recorded many times. V gene TRBV20-1 combines with J gene TRBJ2-7; weak D call: TRBD1 (5 bases). This CDR3 is built from 13 residues. The V gene's germline CDR1 is DFQATT and CDR2 SNEGSKA (reference sequence). V shed 0 bases and J shed 2 bases, with 8 bases lying between them. CDR3 in amino acids: CSARDGRAYEQYF. As DNA, the CDR3 is TGCAGTGCTAGAGATGGCAGGGCCTACGAGCAGTACTTC.

This clonotype was observed at least ten times. The chain recombines TRBV18 with TRBJ2-3, with D uncertain. Germline assignment: CDR1 KGHSH and CDR2 LQKENI. Trimming removed 6 bases from V and 0 bases from J, with 7 bases in between. The CDR3 covers 13 residues. The CDR3 loop is CASSQRSTDTQYF. The CDR3 DNA reads as TGTGCCAGCTCCCAACGGAGCACAGATACGCAGTATTTT.

The CDR3 DNA reads TGTGCCAGCAGCCAAGATCGCTCGGGTAATGAGCAGTTCTTC. It encodes CASSQDRSGNEQFF. The rearrangement uses TRBV4-2 and TRBJ2-1; D gene uncertain. There are 14 residues in the CDR3. Germline V lookup: CDR1 LGHNA, CDR2 YNFKEQ. V lost 0 bases and J 7 bases, leaving 10 bases between the germline ends.

This clonotype came up many times. The chain employs TRBV5-1 and TRBJ2-3; D call uncertain. V was pared by 4 bases and J by 1 base, with 7 bases between. The CDR3 consists of 13 residues. CDR1 is SGHRS, CDR2 YFSETQ, per germline. CDR3 protein: CASSPGGTDTQYF. The CDR3 DNA follows: TGCGCCAGCAGCCCCGGCGGCACAGATACGCAGTATTTT.

This clonotype has only a few counts. The genes are TRBV18 and TRBJ2-1; 16 bases map to TRBD2. Per the germline V gene, CDR1 is KGHSH and CDR2 is LQKENI. The CDR3 has 17 residues. V lost 0 bases, J lost 9 bases, and 5 bases stayed unmatched. The CDR3 is CASSPPGTSGGGGEQFF. CDR3 nucleotides: TGTGCCAGCTCACCACCCGGGACTAGCGGGGGGGGCGGTGAGCAGTTCTTC.

In this sample, this clonotype turned up many times. The rearrangement joins TRBV6-5 to TRBJ1-6, with a tentative D call TRBD1 (6 bases). The V and J ends lost 6 bases and 4 bases respectively, with 10 bases between them. This CDR3 region has 14 residues. Per the germline V gene, CDR1 is MNHEY and CDR2 is SVGAGI. The CDR3 nucleotides read TGTGCCAGCAGACCTGGACAGTATAATTCACCCCTCCACTTT. It encodes CASRPGQYNSPLHF.

The table lists this clonotype with many counts. V gene TRBV18 combines with J gene TRBJ1-1; D gene uncertain. V was trimmed by 2 bases and J by 1 base, leaving 5 bases between them. The CDR3 totals 13 residues. CDR1 and CDR2 from the germline V gene are KGHSH and LQKENI. The CDR3 reads CASSPTQNTEAFF. The CDR3 DNA follows: TGTGCCAGCTCACCAACCCAGAACACTGAAGCTTTCTTT.

This clonotype was observed at least ten times. The CDR3 DNA follows: TGTGCCAGCAGTTTAACCCAGGGGGTTGGCGAGCAGTACTTC. Protein product: CASSLTQGVGEQYF. This rearrangement joins TRBV12-3 or TRBV12-4 to TRBJ2-7; 7 nucleotides align to TRBD1. The CDR3 is made up of 14 amino acids. The V gene end was trimmed by 2 bases and the J gene end by 6 bases; junction bases not matched to a gene: 7.

This clonotype was seen many times. CDR3 sequence (DNA): TGTGCCAGCAGTTACTCACAGGGTAAGGGCAATCAGCCCCAGCATTTT. Translation: CASSYSQGKGNQPQHF. The rearrangement joins TRBV6-6 to TRBJ1-5; D is possibly TRBD1 (6 bases). Germline CDR1 reads MNHNY; CDR2 reads SVGAGI (reference sequence). V was pared by 0 bases and J by 2 bases, with 11 bases between. CDR3 size: 16 residues.

This clonotype has at least ten counts. This chain links TRBV27 with TRBJ1-2; a possible D gene is TRBD1 (6 bases). Trimming took 8 bases from V and 4 from J, leaving 17 bases between them. Germline CDR1 MNHEY, CDR2 SMNVEV (reference sequence). The CDR3 consists of 14 residues. The CDR3 region has the DNA TGTGCCAGCCGGACCTTTACAGGGCCCTATGGCTACACCTTC. It specifies CASRTFTGPYGYTF.

Judged by abundance, this clonotype is medium-sized. This chain links TRBV12-3 or TRBV12-4 with TRBJ2-7; the match to TRBD1 covers 7 bases. The CDR3 runs to 12 residues. Trimming removed 6 bases from V and 3 bases from J; junction bases left unmatched: 2. CDR3 amino acids: CASSRQGYEQYF. The DNA of the CDR3 is TGTGCCAGCAGCAGACAGGGCTACGAGCAGTACTTC.

V usage is TRBV6-6 and J usage is TRBJ1-6, with TRBD1 matching over 8 bases. V lost 3 bases and J lost 4; bases outside the gene matches: 8. The CDR3 has 17 amino acids. Germline V lookup: CDR1 MNHNY, CDR2 SVGAGI (reference sequence). The CDR3 spells CASSYGTGVIYNSPLHF. CDR3 DNA sequence: TGTGCCAGCAGTTATGGGACAGGAGTAATTTATAATTCACCCCTCCACTTT.

This rearrangement joins TRBV5-5 to TRBJ2-2; TRBD2 is a possible D gene (5 bases). This CDR3 is built from 16 residues. The V gene's germline CDR1 is SGHKS and CDR2 YYEKEE (reference sequence). Trimming took 1 base from V and 0 from J, leaving 10 bases between them. The CDR3 DNA is TGTGCCAGCAGCTTGATCTCGGGGACGAACACCGGGGAGCTGTTTTTT. Translated, it gives CASSLISGTNTGELFF.

This clonotype was observed many times. CDR3 sequence reads: CASSATGYNSYNEQFF. CDR3 nucleotide sequence: TGTGCCAGCAGTGCCACCGGTTACAACTCCTACAATGAGCAGTTCTTC. The chain is built from TRBV28 and TRBJ2-1; D unclear. This CDR3 spans 16 amino acids. Germline V gene sequence: CDR1 MDHEN, CDR2 SYDVKM. V lost 5 bases and J lost 0, with 14 bases in between.

This clonotype was found many times. The chain uses TRBV2 and TRBJ2-6; perhaps TRBD2 as D (6 bases). V was shortened by 3 bases and J by 0 bases, with 9 bases between the two germline ends. The germline V gene has CDR1 SNHLY and CDR2 FYNNEI. The CDR3 sequence is 16 residues long. CDR3 protein: CASSDFGGSGANVLTF. CDR3 DNA: TGTGCCAGCAGTGACTTCGGGGGCTCTGGGGCCAACGTCCTGACTTTC.

This clonotype was seen ten or more times. The rearrangement uses TRBV30 and TRBJ2-7, with 8 bases lining up with TRBD1. The ends lost 1 base at V and 7 bases at J; junction bases unmatched: 3. Per the germline V gene, CDR1 is GTSNPN and CDR2 is SVGIG (reference sequence). The CDR3 extends over 12 amino acids. DNA for the CDR3: TGTGCCTGGAGTGGACAGGGGCGGGAGCAGTACTTC. It codes for CAWSGQGREQYF.

This clonotype appeared many times. The chain couples TRBV20-1 to TRBJ2-7; 7 bases agree with TRBD1. With 4 bases clipped from V and 2 bases from J, the junction kept 2 bases outside the gene matches. CDR3 length equals 12 residues. Germline CDR1 reads DFQATT; CDR2 reads SNEGSKA (reference sequence). This chain's CDR3 is CSANGQAYEQYF. CDR3 bases: TGCAGTGCTAACGGACAGGCCTACGAGCAGTACTTC.

This clonotype was observed at least ten times. The chain carries TRBV3-1 and TRBJ2-5, with 7 bases that match TRBD1. The V and J ends lost 6 bases and 1 base, in that order; junction bases with no gene match: 2. The CDR3 length is 13 residues. Germline V gene sequence: CDR1 LGHDT, CDR2 YNNKEL (reference sequence). CDR3 DNA: TGTGCCAGCAGACAGGGGTTCCAAGAGACCCAGTACTTC. Encoded protein: CASRQGFQETQYF.

This clonotype was seen at least ten times. This chain joins TRBV28 and TRBJ2-4; TRBD1 matches 9 bases. This CDR3 spans 15 amino acids. V trimming: 6 bases; J trimming: 6 bases; junction bases outside the gene matches: 9. The germline CDR1 and CDR2 sequences are MDHEN and SYDVKM. DNA for the CDR3: TGTGCCAGCAGCCATCCGGACAGGGGTTTAAACATTCAGTACTTC. Translating gives CASSHPDRGLNIQYF.

This clonotype was detected ten times or more. The rearrangement joins TRBV29-1 to TRBJ2-3, with 8 bases fitting TRBD2. After removal of 5 bases from V and 5 bases from J, the junction contained 9 bases not matched to a gene. The germline V gene has CDR1 SQVTM and CDR2 ANQGSEA. The CDR3 is 14 amino acids. The chain's CDR3 is CSVRPGLGEDTQYF. The CDR3 DNA is TGCAGCGTTCGTCCGGGACTAGGGGAAGATACGCAGTATTTT.

This clonotype occurred many times. This chain uses TRBV29-1 with TRBJ1-1; D remains unclear. Trimming removed 4 bases at V and 0 bases at J, with 12 bases between. The CDR3 has 14 amino acids. Germline V gene sequence: CDR1 SQVTM, CDR2 ANQGSEA. The CDR3 protein is CSVVGQLVNTEAFF. DNA of the CDR3: TGCAGCGTTGTAGGTCAGCTCGTGAACACTGAAGCTTTCTTT. The whole variable domain, filled in from reference TRBV29-1 and TRBJ1-1, reads SAVISQKPSRDICQRGTSLTIQCQVDSQVTMMFWYRQQPGQSLTLIATANQGSEATYESGFVIDKFPISRPNLTFSTLTVSNMSPEDSSIYLCSVVGQLVNTEAFFGQGTRLTVV.

This clonotype occurred many times. This sequence joins TRBV28 and TRBJ1-2; D may be TRBD1 (6 bases). V lost 11 bases, J lost 3 bases, and 13 bases lay in between. The CDR3 spans 12 residues. The germline CDR1 and CDR2 sequences are MDHEN and SYDVKM. CDR3 nucleotide sequence: TGTGCCGGCAAAAACAGGGACTATGGCTACACCTTC. Protein product: CAGKNRDYGYTF.

V and J are TRBV11-3 and TRBJ2-3, with D possibly TRBD2 on 7 matching bases. V lost 5 bases, J lost 0 bases, and 15 bases lay in between. The length of the CDR3 is 16 residues. Germline CDR1 SGHNT, CDR2 YENEEA. The CDR3 bases are TGTGCCAGCAGCCCGGGGGGCCTCCCAAGCACAGATACGCAGTATTTT. The encoded protein is CASSPGGLPSTDTQYF.

This clonotype occurred many times. The V call is TRBV20-1, the J call TRBJ2-7, with TRBD1 matching over 11 bases. CDR3 length: 13 residues. J was trimmed by 4 bases and V by 5 bases; bases with no gene match: 4. CDR1 DFQATT and CDR2 SNEGSKA come from the germline V gene (reference sequence). The CDR3 sequence: CSALRDRGYEQYF. DNA of the CDR3: TGCAGTGCTCTACGGGACAGGGGGTACGAGCAGTACTTC.

The CDR3 sequence: CASSPSATGGSFDNYGYTF. The DNA of the CDR3 is TGCGCCAGCAGCCCAAGCGCCACAGGGGGCAGTTTTGATAACTATGGCTACACCTTC. This rearrangement joins TRBV5-1 to TRBJ1-2, with 9 bases that match TRBD1. The V segment lost 4 bases and the J segment 1 base; nucleotides outside the gene matches: 17. The CDR3 is made up of 19 amino acids. Germline CDR1 and CDR2: SGHRS and YFSETQ.

This clonotype was recorded at least ten times. The rearrangement joins TRBV10-3 to TRBJ2-1, with D tentatively TRBD2 (5 bases). Trimming stripped 7 bases from V and 0 bases from J, with 19 bases between. The CDR3 spans 17 residues. The germline CDR1 and CDR2 sequences are ENHRY and SYGVKD. CDR3 residues: CAITPRGSATSYNEQFF. CDR3 DNA sequence: TGTGCCATCACCCCCCGGGGTAGCGCCACCTCCTACAATGAGCAGTTCTTC.

This clonotype was detected only a few times. The chain joins TRBV2 to TRBJ2-7; weak D call: TRBD1 (6 bases). The germline V and J ends were trimmed by 10 bases and 4 bases, with 8 bases remaining between them. The germline gives CDR1 SNHLY, CDR2 FYNNEI. The CDR3 length is 10 residues. The CDR3 region has the DNA TGTGCCATCACAGGGTACGAGCAGTACTTC. Its translation is CAITGYEQYF.

This clonotype was detected many times. This chain joins TRBV23-1 and TRBJ1-6; D gene unclear. TRBV23-1 is recorded as an ORF, its role being uncertain. V was clipped by 2 bases and J by 7 bases, with 6 bases between them. The CDR3 runs to 13 residues. Here the CDR3 reads CASSQPVNSPLHF. Written as DNA, the CDR3 is TGCGCCAGCAGTCAACCAGTGAATTCACCCCTCCACTTT.

In its sample, this clonotype was seen many times. The gene calls are TRBV6-2 or TRBV6-3 and TRBJ1-5, with 7 bases identical to TRBD1. The CDR3 contains 15 residues. V gave up 6 bases and J gave up 1 base; unmatched junction bases: 6. Germline V lookup: CDR1 MNHEY, CDR2 SVGEGT. The CDR3 spells CASSLRDRSNQPQHF. In nucleotides, the CDR3 is TGTGCCAGCAGCCTTCGGGACAGAAGCAATCAGCCCCAGCATTTT.